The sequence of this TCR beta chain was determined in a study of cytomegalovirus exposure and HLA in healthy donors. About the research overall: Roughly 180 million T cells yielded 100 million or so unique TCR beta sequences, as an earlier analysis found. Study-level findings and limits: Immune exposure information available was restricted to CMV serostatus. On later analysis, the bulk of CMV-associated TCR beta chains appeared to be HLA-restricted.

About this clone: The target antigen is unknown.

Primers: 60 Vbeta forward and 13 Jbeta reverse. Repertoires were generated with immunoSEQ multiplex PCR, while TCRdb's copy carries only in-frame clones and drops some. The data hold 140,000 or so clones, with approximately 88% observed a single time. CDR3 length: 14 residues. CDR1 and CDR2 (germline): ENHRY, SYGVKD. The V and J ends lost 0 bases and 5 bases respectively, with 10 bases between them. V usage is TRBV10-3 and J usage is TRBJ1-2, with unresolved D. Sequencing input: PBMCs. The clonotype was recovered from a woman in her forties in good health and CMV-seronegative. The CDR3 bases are TGTGCCATCAGTGAGTCGAGTCTGAGATATGGCTACACCTTC. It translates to CAISESSLRYGYTF.